The 31 T cell receptor beta chains reported below all come from one sample, sequenced in a study of cytomegalovirus exposure and HLA in healthy donors. PCR used 60 Vbeta primers and 13 Jbeta primers. Assay: immunoSEQ multiplex PCR; the TCRdb copy retains only in-frame clones and omits some. The sample yields about 57,000 clones, approximately 80% seen once. Sequenced sample: PBMCs. The receptors stem from a male donor in good health and CMV-seronegative.

This clone is a singleton in its sample. The gene calls are TRBV5-8 and TRBJ2-1; 7 nucleotides line up with TRBD1. CDR3 length equals 15 residues. With 4 bases clipped from V and 2 bases from J, the junction kept 6 bases outside the gene matches. The germline gives CDR1 SGHTS, CDR2 YDEGEE. The CDR3: CASSSTGVAYNEQFF. CDR3 in DNA: TGTGCCAGCAGCAGTACAGGGGTAGCCTACAATGAGCAGTTCTTC. Based on the CDR3 plus reference TRBV5-8 and TRBJ2-1, the full variable domain is EAGVTQSPTHLIKTRGQQATLRCSPISGHTSVYWYQQALGLGLQFLLWYDEGEERNRGNFPPRFSGRQFPNYSSELNVNALELEDSALYLCASSSTGVAYNEQFFGPGTRLTVL.

The chain uses TRBV13 and TRBJ2-7, with 14 nucleotides matching TRBD2. Looked up from germline, CDR1 is PRHDT and CDR2 is FYEKMQ (reference sequence). The CDR3 sequence is 19 residues long. The V segment lost 0 bases and the J segment 1 base; nucleotides outside the gene matches: 8. Written as DNA, the CDR3 is TGTGCCAGCAGCTTAGGTCGGACTAGCGGGGGGCGTTTTTCCTACGAGCAGTACTTC. It specifies CASSLGRTSGGRFSYEQYF.

This chain uses TRBV19 with TRBJ2-7; TRBD1 matches at 7 bases. The CDR3 extends over 16 amino acids. The J segment lost 3 bases and the V segment lost 4 bases, leaving 12 bases of the junction unmatched. Germline CDR1 and CDR2: LNHDA and SQIVND (reference sequence). CDR3 loop: CASSTKTGTDNYEQYF. CDR3 bases: TGTGCCAGTAGTACAAAGACCGGGACAGACAACTACGAGCAGTACTTC.

The chain joins TRBV4-3 to TRBJ1-2; tentative D call: TRBD1 (5 bases). Germline V gives CDR1 LGHNA, CDR2 YSLEER. Trimming stripped 3 bases from V and 5 bases from J, with 10 bases between. The CDR3 loop spans 13 amino acids. The CDR3 DNA is TGCGCCAGCAGCCACCCCGGGGGATATGGCTACACCTTC. It yields the protein CASSHPGGYGYTF.

The rearrangement links TRBV5-4 to TRBJ2-3; D ambiguous. CDR1 and CDR2 (germline): SGHNT, YYREEE (reference sequence). Trimming stripped 4 bases from V and 0 bases from J, with 12 bases between. This CDR3 contains 15 residues. The CDR3 protein is CASSLVLSSTDTQYF. Written as DNA, the CDR3 is TGTGCCAGCAGCCTAGTTCTCTCTAGCACAGATACGCAGTATTTT.

The chain has TRBV6-6 and TRBJ2-5, with TRBD2 identical over 7 bases. Per the germline V gene, CDR1 is MNHNY and CDR2 is SVGAGI (reference sequence). The CDR3 totals 13 residues. Trimming removed 6 bases from V and 0 bases from J; junction bases left unmatched: 1. CDR3 in amino acids: CASRGTNQETQYF. Here the CDR3 DNA reads TGTGCCAGCAGGGGGACTAACCAAGAGACCCAGTACTTC.

The gene calls are TRBV5-1 and TRBJ2-5; TRBD1 aligns across 7 bases. Germline-derived CDR1 and CDR2 are SGHRS and YFSETQ. V trimming: 4 bases; J trimming: 3 bases; junction bases outside the gene matches: 3. The CDR3 is 13 amino acids. CDR3 coding DNA: TGCGCCAGCAGCCCGACAGGGAAAGAGACCCAGTACTTC. Residues: CASSPTGKETQYF.

For the CDR3, the DNA is TGTGCCAGCATCCAAGAACGAGGGAATCCCGGGGAGCTGTTTTTT. This sequence encodes CASIQERGNPGELFF. This chain links TRBV27 with TRBJ2-2; possible D gene TRBD2, 5 bases. Germline CDR1 reads MNHEY; CDR2 reads SMNVEV (reference sequence). Deletions cut 7 bases from V and 6 bases from J, with 18 bases between. The CDR3 totals 15 residues.

This rearrangement joins TRBV27 to TRBJ2-1, with TRBD2 matching over 13 bases. Germline V gene data show CDR1 as MNHEY and CDR2 as SMNVEV (reference sequence). V trimming: 7 bases; J trimming: 8 bases; junction bases outside the gene matches: 11. The CDR3 consists of 16 residues. The CDR3 here is CASTSHGTSGVDEQFF. The CDR3, as DNA: TGTGCCAGCACCTCTCACGGGACTAGCGGGGTCGATGAGCAGTTCTTC.

The chain combines TRBV6-6 with TRBJ2-7; 11 bases are a match to TRBD2. Germline V gives CDR1 MNHNY, CDR2 SVGAGI (reference sequence). V was pared by 2 bases and J by 1 base, with 4 bases of the junction left unmatched. The CDR3 is 16 amino acids. CDR3 amino acids: CASSYGGLAESYEQYF. CDR3 DNA sequence: TGTGCCAGCAGTTACGGGGGACTAGCGGAATCCTACGAGCAGTACTTC.

The chain couples TRBV5-1 to TRBJ1-1, with unresolved D. V was cut by 0 bases and J by 3 bases, with 6 bases left in between. CDR1 and CDR2 from the germline V gene are SGHRS and YFSETQ. This CDR3 contains 13 residues. For the CDR3, the DNA is TGCGCCAGCAGCTTGGCCGGGGACACTGAAGCTTTCTTT. This gives the protein CASSLAGDTEAFF.

This chain uses TRBV19 with TRBJ1-1; no definite D call. This CDR3 has 13 residues. The V end lost 8 bases, the J end lost 1 base, and 11 bases lay between the germline ends. Germline V CDR1 and CDR2: LNHDA, SQIVND (reference sequence). The CDR3 loop reads CASQTQANTEAFF. CDR3 coding DNA: TGTGCCAGTCAAACCCAGGCGAACACTGAAGCTTTCTTT.

V and J are TRBV11-2 and TRBJ1-1; 7 bases fit TRBD1. Germline CDR1 is SGHAT and CDR2 is FQNNGV. The CDR3 runs to 14 residues. V was pared by 5 bases and J by 4 bases, with 7 bases of the junction left unmatched. The CDR3 DNA sequence: TGTGCCAGCAGCCCCGGACAGGCTGGCACTGAAGCTTTCTTT. It yields the protein CASSPGQAGTEAFF.

The V gene is TRBV19, the J gene TRBJ2-7; possible D gene TRBD2, 6 bases. Germline V gives CDR1 LNHDA, CDR2 SQIVND (reference sequence). V was clipped by 5 bases and J by 0 bases, with 14 bases between them. This CDR3 is 15 amino acids long. The CDR3 bases are TGTGCCAGTAGTTTCACCGGGAGTGCCTCCTACGAGCAGTACTTC. Its protein product is CASSFTGSASYEQYF.

The chain employs TRBV7-3 and TRBJ1-1, with D possibly TRBD1 on 6 matching bases. The CDR3 totals 13 residues. Trimming stripped 5 bases from V and 1 base from J, with 8 bases between. The germline V gene encodes CDR1 SGHTA and CDR2 FQGTGA. CDR3: CASSAQGNTEAFF. CDR3 coding DNA: TGTGCCAGCAGCGCACAGGGGAACACTGAAGCTTTCTTT.

The J gene is TRBJ2-7, the V gene TRBV11-2; the D gene is possibly TRBD2 (7 bases). This CDR3 comprises 15 residues. V was cut by 3 bases and J by 0 bases, with 12 bases left in between. The germline V gene has CDR1 SGHAT and CDR2 FQNNGV. CDR3 bases: TGTGCCAGCAGCTTTGGGGGGGGCCTCTCCTACGAGCAGTACTTC. Its translation is CASSFGGGLSYEQYF.

This chain connects TRBV21-1 to TRBJ1-5; TRBD1, the table's D call, was not compared with the DNA. TRBV21-1 is a pseudogene locus. This CDR3 has 15 residues. CDR3 DNA: TGTGCCAGCAGCGCGACAGGGAATAGCAATCAGCCCCAGCATTTT. Encoded protein: CASSATGNSNQPQHF.

This clone was seen just once. The gene calls are TRBV9 and TRBJ2-7; 9 nucleotides align to TRBD2. Germline values: CDR1 SGDLS, CDR2 YYNGEE. The CDR3 extends over 21 amino acids. The V segment lost 1 base and the J segment 5 bases; nucleotides outside the gene matches: 25. This CDR3 reads CASSVPLAQPMTGTSFDEQYF. The CDR3 region has the DNA TGTGCCAGCAGCGTACCGTTAGCACAGCCGATGACCGGGACTAGCTTTGACGAGCAGTACTTC.

The chain links TRBV28 to TRBJ1-2, with TRBD1 matching over 11 bases. Germline CDR1 MDHEN, CDR2 SYDVKM. The ends lost 6 bases at V and 4 bases at J; junction bases unmatched: 7. This CDR3 contains 15 residues. The CDR3 DNA reads TGTGCCAGCAGCTCCTACGGACAGGGGGCCTATGGCTACACCTTC. Its translation is CASSSYGQGAYGYTF.

V is TRBV7-6 and J is TRBJ2-1; maybe TRBD1 (7 bases). The CDR3 spans 15 residues. Germline CDR1 is SGHVS and CDR2 is FNYEAQ. The V gene lost 5 bases and the J gene lost 5 bases, with 16 bases spanning the gap. CDR3 sequence reads: CASSTQGGRDNEQFF. The CDR3 DNA reads TGTGCCAGCAGCACCCAGGGGGGAAGGGACAATGAGCAGTTCTTC.

The chain uses TRBV7-2 and TRBJ2-5, with 10 positions matching TRBD2. The germline gives CDR1 SGHTA, CDR2 FQGNSA. The CDR3 length is 17 residues. Trimming cost V 4 bases and J 5 bases; bases outside gene matches: 13. Written as DNA, the CDR3 is TGTGCCAGCAGCTATGCTAGCGGGGGCCCCTACCGGGAGACCCAGTACTTC. It is translated as CASSYASGGPYRETQYF.

The chain couples TRBV27 to TRBJ1-6; 8 nucleotides agree with TRBD1. CDR3 length: 15 residues. Germline values: CDR1 MNHEY, CDR2 SMNVEV (reference sequence). Losses at the gene ends were 4 bases for V and 5 bases for J; bases not matched to a gene: 4. As DNA, the CDR3 is TGTGCCAGCAGTTCCAGACAGGGGAATAATTCACCCCTCCACTTT. Translation: CASSSRQGNNSPLHF.

On this clone: The junction and the germline gene differ at one end; a read error may be behind it. The genes are TRBV18 and TRBJ2-2; maybe TRBD2 (6 bases). CDR3 length: 17 amino acids. The germline gives CDR1 KGHSH, CDR2 LQKENI. The DNA for the CDR3 is TGTGCCAGCCCACCACCCGCGACTAGAGCTAACACCGGGGAGCTGTTTTTT. It translates to CASPPPATRANTGELFF.

The chain recombines TRBV29-1 with TRBJ2-7, with D unclear. The CDR3 runs 13 residues. With 5 bases removed from V and 7 bases from J, the gap between germline ends came to 18 bases. Per germline, CDR1 SQVTM and CDR2 ANQGSEA. The CDR3 nucleotides are TGCAGCGTTTCATGGCGGCCGAGGCTAGAGCAGTACTTC. Encoded protein: CSVSWRPRLEQYF.

The V call is TRBV5-4, the J call TRBJ2-5; D not certain. This CDR3 comprises 15 residues. Between the trimmed V and J ends, which lost 0 bases and 2 bases, there was a span of 11 bases. Looked up from germline, CDR1 is SGHNT and CDR2 is YYREEE (reference sequence). The CDR3 protein is CASSLAGASQETQYF. In nucleotides, the CDR3 is TGTGCCAGCAGCTTGGCAGGCGCCTCGCAAGAGACCCAGTACTTC.

V is TRBV9 and J is TRBJ2-2, with D maybe TRBD2 (5 bases). Trimming cost V 0 bases and J 7 bases, with 10 bases left between them. Germline V gene data show CDR1 as SGDLS and CDR2 as YYNGEE. This CDR3 contains 14 residues. The CDR3 spells CASSVATGGGELFF. CDR3 sequence (DNA): TGTGCCAGCAGCGTAGCTACCGGAGGCGGGGAGCTGTTTTTT.

This clone has a handful of counts. V and J are TRBV30 and TRBJ1-1, with TRBD1 matching 7 bases. V lost 5 bases, J lost 1 base, and 7 bases stayed unmatched. The CDR3 totals 14 residues. Germline V lookup: CDR1 GTSNPN, CDR2 SVGIG (reference sequence). The CDR3: CAWANRGENTEAFF. For the CDR3, the DNA is TGTGCCTGGGCCAACAGGGGCGAGAACACTGAAGCTTTCTTT. The whole variable domain, filled in from reference TRBV30 and TRBJ1-1, reads SQTIHQWPATLVQPVGSPLSLECTVEGTSNPNLYWYRQAAGRGLQLLFYSVGIGQISSEVPQNLSASRPQDRQFILSSKKLLLSDSGFYLCAWANRGENTEAFFGQGTRLTVV.

The V gene is TRBV4-1, the J gene TRBJ1-2; TRBD1 matches 10 bases. Losses at the gene ends were 0 bases for V and 1 base for J; bases not matched to a gene: 8. The CDR3 extends over 18 amino acids. Germline V gene sequence: CDR1 MGHRA, CDR2 YSYEKL. The CDR3 here is CASSQDSGTGDYNYGYTF. The CDR3 nucleotides are TGCGCCAGCAGCCAAGATTCCGGGACAGGGGATTATAACTATGGCTACACCTTC.

A few counts support this clone. The V gene is TRBV9, the J gene TRBJ2-1; D may be TRBD1 (6 bases). Germline V CDR1 and CDR2: SGDLS, YYNGEE. The CDR3 spans 18 residues. Trimming removed 0 bases at V and 5 bases at J, with 21 bases between. CDR3 coding DNA: TGTGCCAGCAGCGTAGAATTTAGGGGGACCGCATTTGACAATGAGCAGTTCTTC. It codes for CASSVEFRGTAFDNEQFF.

There are a few counts of this clone. V is TRBV5-8 and J is TRBJ2-4; D possibly corresponds to TRBD1 (5 bases). Germline loops: CDR1 SGHTS, CDR2 YDEGEE. The CDR3 runs 13 residues. V was pared by 1 base and J by 14 bases, with 16 bases between. The CDR3 is CASSLTGDPRKYF. The CDR3 DNA follows: TGTGCCAGCAGCTTGACAGGAGACCCTAGAAAGTACTTC.

The CDR3 DNA sequence: TGTGCCAGCAGCCGGATAGGACAGGGCTTAGATACGCAGTATTTT. This translates into CASSRIGQGLDTQYF. This chain joins TRBV14 and TRBJ2-3, with 8 bases fitting TRBD1. The ends lost 4 bases at V and 5 bases at J; junction bases unmatched: 8. Germline values: CDR1 SGHDN, CDR2 FVKESK. The CDR3 runs to 15 residues.